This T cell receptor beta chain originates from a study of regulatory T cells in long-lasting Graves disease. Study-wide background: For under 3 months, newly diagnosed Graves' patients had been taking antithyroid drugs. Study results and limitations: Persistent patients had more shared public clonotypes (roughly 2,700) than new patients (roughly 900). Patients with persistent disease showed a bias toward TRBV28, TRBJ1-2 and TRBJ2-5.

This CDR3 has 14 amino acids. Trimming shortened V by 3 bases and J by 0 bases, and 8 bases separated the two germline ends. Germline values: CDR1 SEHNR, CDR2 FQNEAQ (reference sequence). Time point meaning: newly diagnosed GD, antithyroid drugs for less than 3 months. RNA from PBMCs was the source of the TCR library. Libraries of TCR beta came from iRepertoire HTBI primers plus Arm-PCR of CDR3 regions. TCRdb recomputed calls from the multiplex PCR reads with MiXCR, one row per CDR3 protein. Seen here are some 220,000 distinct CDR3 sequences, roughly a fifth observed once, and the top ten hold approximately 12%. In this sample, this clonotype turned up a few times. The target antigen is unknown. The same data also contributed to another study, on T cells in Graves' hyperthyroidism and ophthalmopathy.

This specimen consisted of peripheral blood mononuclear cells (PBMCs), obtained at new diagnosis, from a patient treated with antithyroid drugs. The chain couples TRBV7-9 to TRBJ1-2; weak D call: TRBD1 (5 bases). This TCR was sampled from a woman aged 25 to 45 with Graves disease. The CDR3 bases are TGTGCCAGCAGCTTGGGGCCTGCTAACTATGGCTACACCTTC. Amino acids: CASSLGPANYGYTF. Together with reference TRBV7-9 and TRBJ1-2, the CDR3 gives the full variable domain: DTGVSQNPRHKITKRGQNVTFRCDPISEHNRLYWYRQTLGQGPEFLTYFQNEAQLEKSRLLSDRFSAERPKGSFSTLEIQRTEQGDSAMYLCASSLGPANYGYTFGSGTRLTVV.